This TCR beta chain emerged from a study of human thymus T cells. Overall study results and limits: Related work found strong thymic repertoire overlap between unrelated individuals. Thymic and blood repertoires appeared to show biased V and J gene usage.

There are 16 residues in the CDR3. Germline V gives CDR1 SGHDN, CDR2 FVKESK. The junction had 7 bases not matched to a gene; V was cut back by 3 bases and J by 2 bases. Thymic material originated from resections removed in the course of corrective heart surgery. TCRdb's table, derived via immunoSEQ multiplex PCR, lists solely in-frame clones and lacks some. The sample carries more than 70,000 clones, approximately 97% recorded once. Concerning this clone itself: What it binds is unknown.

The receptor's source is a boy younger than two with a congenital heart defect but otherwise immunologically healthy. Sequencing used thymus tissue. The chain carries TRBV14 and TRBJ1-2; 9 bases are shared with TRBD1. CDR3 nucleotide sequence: TGTGCCAGCAGCCAGGAAACAGGGGGCGAAAACTATGGCTACACCTTC. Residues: CASSQETGGENYGYTF.